This T cell receptor beta chain comes out of a study of shared clonotypes between healthy human individuals. Study conclusions and caveats: Naive subsets typically showed greater estimated richness than memory subsets. Apart from blood, nothing was sampled; tissue repertoires likely differ. Measured sharing among donors was expected to vary with sequencing depth.

The ends lost 6 bases at V and 3 bases at J; junction bases unmatched: 2. Germline values: CDR1 MNHNS, CDR2 SASEGT. The CDR3 length is 12 residues. TCRdb's table, derived via immunoSEQ multiplex PCR, lists solely in-frame clones and lacks some. The sample yields about 380,000 clones, 96% seen once. A word on this clone: Its antigen is not known.

The sample consisted of memory CD8+ T cells sorted from blood. Subset given: CD45RO+ cells pooled with CCR7-negative TemRA cells. This sequence joins TRBV6-1 and TRBJ2-7; 7 bases are a match to TRBD2. The TCR was taken from a man aged 30-40 years in good health. The CDR3 DNA reads as TGTGCCAGCAGGGCGGGAGTCTACGAGCAGTACTTC. Its translation: CASRAGVYEQYF.